What follows are 28 T cell receptor beta chains derived from one specimen sequenced in a study of T cell responses to AZD1222 COVID-19 vaccine. Assay: immunoSEQ multiplex PCR; the TCRdb copy retains only in-frame clones and omits some. The sample lists approximately 70,000 clones, roughly four fifths occurring once. Source: peripheral blood, taken on day 0 of AZD1222 vaccination. The receptors were sampled from an adult in good health.

The chain links TRBV6-5 to TRBJ1-1, with D possibly matching TRBD1 (5 bases). Deletions cut 7 bases from V and 2 bases from J, with 14 bases between. The CDR3 consists of 14 residues. Germline V gene lookup returns CDR1 MNHEY and CDR2 SVGAGI. CDR3 in DNA: TGTGCCAGCAACCCAACCGGGGGAAACACTGAAGCTTTCTTT. Encoded protein: CASNPTGGNTEAFF.

The J gene is TRBJ2-3, the V gene TRBV6-2 or TRBV6-3, with D perhaps matching TRBD2 (6 bases). The CDR3 is 15 amino acids. V shed 5 bases and J shed 1 base, with 13 bases lying between them. CDR1 MNHEY and CDR2 SVGEGT come from the germline V gene. The CDR3 DNA reads TGTGCCAGCAGTAGACGCGGGGATCGCACAGATACGCAGTATTTT. Amino acid sequence: CASSRRGDRTDTQYF.

This chain joins TRBV6-2 or TRBV6-3 and TRBJ1-1; no firm D call. The germline CDR1 and CDR2 sequences are MNHEY and SVGEGT. V shed 4 bases and J shed 0 bases, with 12 bases lying between them. The CDR3 loop spans 15 amino acids. This chain's CDR3 is CASSSFTRLNTEAFF. In nucleotides, the CDR3 is TGTGCCAGCAGTTCGTTTACACGGTTGAACACTGAAGCTTTCTTT.

The gene calls are TRBV5-1 and TRBJ2-7; the match to TRBD1 covers 7 bases. The trim removed 5 bases at V and 2 bases at J, leaving 7 bases unmatched. Germline lookup yields CDR1 SGHRS and CDR2 YFSETQ. This CDR3 has 14 amino acids. For the CDR3, the DNA is TGCGCCAGCAGGGTCAGTACAGGGGCCTACGAGCAGTACTTC. It is translated as CASRVSTGAYEQYF.

The chain combines TRBV9 with TRBJ1-3; possibly TRBD1 for D (5 bases). This CDR3 region has 16 residues. In germline, CDR1 is SGDLS, CDR2 YYNGEE. V lost 4 bases to trimming and J lost 0 bases, with 14 bases between them. DNA for the CDR3: TGTGCCAGCAGCCCATATCGGGGGGACTCTGGAAACACCATATATTTT. Its protein product is CASSPYRGDSGNTIYF.

The chain joins TRBV3-1 (or the pseudogene TRBV3-2) to TRBJ1-1, with 9 bases matching TRBD1. The J segment lost 4 bases and the V segment lost 0 bases, leaving 12 bases of the junction unmatched. Germline-derived CDR1 and CDR2 are LGHDT and YNNKEL (reference sequence). The CDR3 sequence is 18 residues long. CDR3 coding DNA: TGTGCCAGCAGCCAAGAAGGGAGAGGGACAGGGAGGGGCACTGAAGCTTTCTTT. This codes for CASSQEGRGTGRGTEAFF.

V gene TRBV6-2 or TRBV6-3 combines with J gene TRBJ1-1; TRBD1 aligns across 8 bases. The CDR3 is 17 residues long. The germline V gene encodes CDR1 MNHEY and CDR2 SVGEGT. Trimming at V came to 2 bases and at J to 1 base, leaving 9 bases not matched to a gene. The CDR3: CASSYPGGGLGNTEAFF. CDR3 nucleotides: TGTGCCAGCAGTTACCCAGGGGGCGGATTGGGGAACACTGAAGCTTTCTTT.

V gene TRBV28 combines with J gene TRBJ1-4; 7 positions match TRBD1. The CDR3 spans 15 residues. With V trimmed by 6 bases and J by 8 bases, 12 bases remained unmatched. In germline, CDR1 is MDHEN, CDR2 SYDVKM. This chain's CDR3 is CASSIGQAHGEKLFF. CDR3 nucleotide sequence: TGTGCCAGCAGCATTGGACAGGCCCACGGGGAAAAACTGTTTTTT.

The chain couples TRBV24-1 to TRBJ1-2; 8 bases match TRBD1. V lost 5 bases to trimming and J lost 2 bases; unmatched junction nucleotides: 12. Germline assignment: CDR1 KGHDR and CDR2 SFDVKD. CDR3 length equals 17 residues. For the CDR3, the DNA is TGTGCCACCAGTGGGCGGCAGGGGGCCGGGGTGAACTATGGCTACACCTTC. Translated, it gives CATSGRQGAGVNYGYTF.

The V and J genes are TRBV6-1 and TRBJ1-1; D is unclear. The CDR3 consists of 13 residues. Germline CDR1 and CDR2: MNHNS and SASEGT. Trimming removed 3 bases at V and 1 base at J, with 6 bases between. The CDR3 loop is CASSERENTEAFF. As DNA, the CDR3 is TGTGCCAGCAGTGAGAGGGAGAACACTGAAGCTTTCTTT.

Turning to this clone: Other DNA sequences in this specimen translate into the identical CDR3. J is TRBJ2-5 and V is TRBV7-2; tentatively, D is TRBD1 (6 bases). V was shortened by 2 bases and J by 1 base, with 8 bases between the two germline ends. Looked up from germline, CDR1 is SGHTA and CDR2 is FQGNSA. The CDR3 consists of 14 residues. The CDR3 bases are TGTGCCAGCAGCTTAAGCAGGGGCCAAGAGACCCAGTACTTC. Its translation is CASSLSRGQETQYF.

The chain combines TRBV5-1 with TRBJ1-2; 7 nucleotides line up with TRBD1. This CDR3 region has 13 residues. Per the germline V gene, CDR1 is SGHRS and CDR2 is YFSETQ. The V gene end was trimmed by 3 bases and the J gene end by 2 bases; junction bases not matched to a gene: 1. CDR3 loop: CASSSTGNYGYTF. For the CDR3, the DNA is TGCGCCAGCAGCTCGACAGGGAACTATGGCTACACCTTC.

This clone was found a few times. The genes are TRBV14 and TRBJ1-1; D gene unclear. Trimming shortened V by 1 base and J by 1 base, and 4 bases separated the two germline ends. The CDR3 runs 13 residues. Germline lookup yields CDR1 SGHDN and CDR2 FVKESK. The CDR3 DNA reads TGTGCCAGCAGCCAAGGACAGAACACTGAAGCTTTCTTT. It encodes CASSQGQNTEAFF.

This chain joins TRBV18 and TRBJ2-3, with TRBD1 identical over 7 bases. J gave up 1 base and V 6 bases, and 7 bases lay outside the gene matches. CDR1 and CDR2 (germline): KGHSH, LQKENI. The CDR3 loop spans 15 amino acids. In DNA form, the CDR3 reads TGTGCCAGCTCCGACAGGGCAGGAGGCACAGATACGCAGTATTTT. Protein: CASSDRAGGTDTQYF.

V gene TRBV6-1 combines with J gene TRBJ1-1; possibly TRBD1 for D (5 bases). Germline values: CDR1 MNHNS, CDR2 SASEGT. The CDR3 contains 16 residues. V was trimmed by 0 bases and J by 0 bases, leaving 11 bases between them. DNA for the CDR3: TGTGCCAGCAGTGAAGCGCACAGCAGGGTGAACACTGAAGCTTTCTTT. Translating gives CASSEAHSRVNTEAFF.

The genes are TRBV7-3 and TRBJ2-3; tentatively, D is TRBD2 (6 bases). Germline values: CDR1 SGHTA, CDR2 FQGTGA. Trimming pared 5 bases from V and 0 bases from J, leaving 15 bases between. The CDR3 extends over 16 amino acids. The chain's CDR3 is CASSPLAGFSTDTQYF. The CDR3 DNA reads as TGTGCCAGCAGCCCCCTGGCGGGGTTCAGCACAGATACGCAGTATTTT.

This chain uses TRBV12-3 or TRBV12-4 with TRBJ2-7; TRBD2 is a possible D gene (6 bases). This CDR3 contains 13 residues. V was cut by 5 bases and J by 6 bases, with 14 bases left in between. CDR3 loop: CASSLQEGGEQYF. In nucleotides, the CDR3 is TGTGCCAGCAGTCTTCAGGAGGGAGGCGAGCAGTACTTC.

The chain employs TRBV19 and TRBJ2-1; TRBD2 matches 12 bases. CDR3 size: 15 residues. The V gene end was trimmed by 6 bases and the J gene end by 2 bases; junction bases not matched to a gene: 2. CDR1 is LNHDA and CDR2 is SQIVND in the germline V gene (reference sequence). The CDR3 DNA is TGTGCCAGTAGAACTAGCGGGGGGCCCTACAATGAGCAGTTCTTC. Amino acids: CASRTSGGPYNEQFF.

The chain uses TRBV2 and TRBJ1-4; D uncertain. The CDR3 is 13 amino acids. The germline V and J ends were trimmed by 8 bases and 7 bases, with 14 bases remaining between them. The germline V gene encodes CDR1 SNHLY and CDR2 FYNNEI. DNA of the CDR3: TGTGCCAGCGACGGGCCCGGAGGTGAAAAACTGTTTTTT. This codes for CASDGPGGEKLFF.

The chain joins TRBV21-1 to TRBJ2-7; the table's D gene call, TRBD1, was not cross checked with the DNA. TRBV21-1 is annotated as a pseudogene. The CDR3 length is 16 residues. This chain's CDR3 is CASSKVNSLSSYEQYF. CDR3 nucleotides: TGTGCCAGCAGCAAAGTTAACAGCCTTTCCTCCTACGAGCAGTACTTC.

V gene TRBV9 combines with J gene TRBJ2-3; D gene uncertain. CDR1 and CDR2 from the germline V gene are SGDLS and YYNGEE. Between the trimmed V and J ends, which lost 6 bases and 2 bases, there was a span of 16 bases. This CDR3 comprises 15 residues. The CDR3 spells CASNLGGQPTDTQYF. For the CDR3, the DNA is TGTGCCAGCAACCTCGGTGGCCAGCCCACAGATACGCAGTATTTT.

This clone was counted once. The V gene is TRBV7-2, the J gene TRBJ1-1, with 8 nucleotides matching TRBD1. The J segment lost 3 bases and the V segment lost 3 bases, leaving 6 bases of the junction unmatched. There are 15 residues in the CDR3. Germline CDR1 is SGHTA and CDR2 is FQGNSA. CDR3 DNA: TGTGCCAGCAGCTTTAGCCTGACAGGGGACACTGAAGCTTTCTTT. Translated: CASSFSLTGDTEAFF.

In this sample, this clone turned up many times. This chain joins TRBV5-1 and TRBJ1-6; TRBD1 is a possible D gene (6 bases). This CDR3 is built from 15 residues. The ends were cut back, 1 base at V and 6 bases at J, with 11 bases in the middle. Germline assignment: CDR1 SGHRS and CDR2 YFSETQ. CDR3 DNA: TGCGCCAGCAGCTTGTCGGAGGGGGGTAATTCACCCCTCCACTTT. Amino acids: CASSLSEGGNSPLHF.

The V call is TRBV6-2 or TRBV6-3, the J call TRBJ1-1; tentatively, D is TRBD1 (6 bases). V lost 0 bases and J lost 10, with 12 bases in between. This CDR3 spans 13 amino acids. The germline gives CDR1 MNHEY, CDR2 SVGEGT. CDR3 nucleotide sequence: TGTGCCAGCAGTTACTCAGAACAGGGCCCAGCTTTCTTT. Its protein is CASSYSEQGPAFF.

The chain couples TRBV4-3 to TRBJ1-6, with D unclear. CDR3 length equals 15 residues. V shed 0 bases and J shed 7 bases, with 10 bases lying between them. Germline CDR1 is LGHNA and CDR2 is YSLEER. CDR3 bases: TGCGCCAGCAGCCAAGATAGAGGGCAGAATTCACCCCTCCACTTT. This gives the protein CASSQDRGQNSPLHF.

The J gene is TRBJ1-5, the V gene TRBV10-2; no clear D. Trimming removed 3 bases at V and 3 bases at J, with 12 bases between. The CDR3 has 15 amino acids. Per the germline V gene, CDR1 is WSHSY and CDR2 is SAAADI. CDR3 residues: CASSDSGPSNQPQHF. DNA for the CDR3: TGCGCCAGCAGTGATTCCGGGCCGTCCAATCAGCCCCAGCATTTT.

This clone was observed a handful of times. This rearrangement joins TRBV27 to TRBJ2-1, with 10 positions matching TRBD2. Germline V gives CDR1 MNHEY, CDR2 SMNVEV (reference sequence). CDR3 size: 14 residues. J gave up 6 bases and V 5 bases, and 4 bases lay outside the gene matches. The CDR3 DNA follows: TGTGCCAGCAGTATAGCGGGGGGCTTCAATGAGCAGTTCTTC. It codes for CASSIAGGFNEQFF.

The sample holds one count of this clone. This chain uses TRBV7-2 with TRBJ1-5, with no clear D. The CDR3 loop spans 16 amino acids. Germline CDR1 reads SGHTA; CDR2 reads FQGNSA. V was pared by 0 bases and J by 0 bases, with 9 bases between. CDR3 loop: CASSLASGYSNQPQHF. For the CDR3, the DNA is TGTGCCAGCAGCTTAGCCTCGGGATATAGCAATCAGCCCCAGCATTTT.